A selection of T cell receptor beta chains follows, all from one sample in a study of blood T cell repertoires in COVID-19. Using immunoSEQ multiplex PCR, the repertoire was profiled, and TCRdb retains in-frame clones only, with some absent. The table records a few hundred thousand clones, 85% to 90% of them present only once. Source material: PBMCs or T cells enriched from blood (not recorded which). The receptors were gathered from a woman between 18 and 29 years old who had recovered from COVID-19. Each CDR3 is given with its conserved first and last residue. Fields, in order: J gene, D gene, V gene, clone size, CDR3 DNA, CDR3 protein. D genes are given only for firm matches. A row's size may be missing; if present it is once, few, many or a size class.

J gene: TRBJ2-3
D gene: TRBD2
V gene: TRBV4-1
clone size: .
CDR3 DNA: TGCGCCAGCAGCCAAGAAGGGGGCCTAGCGGGGCTAGTGGGCACAGATACGCAGTATTTT
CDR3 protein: CASSQEGGLAGLVGTDTQYF

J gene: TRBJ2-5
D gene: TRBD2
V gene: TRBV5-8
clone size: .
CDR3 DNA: TGTGCCAGCAGCCGGGGGGGCGGGCAAGAGACCCAGTACTTC
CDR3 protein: CASSRGGGQETQYF

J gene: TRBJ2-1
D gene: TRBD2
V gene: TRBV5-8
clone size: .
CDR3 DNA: TGTGCCAGCAGCTTCTCTATCGATTCGGGGGGGCTGATCAATGAGCAGTTCTTC
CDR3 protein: CASSFSIDSGGLINEQFF

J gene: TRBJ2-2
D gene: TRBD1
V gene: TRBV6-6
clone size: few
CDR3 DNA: TGTGCCAGCAGTCCCGCCCGACAGGGGGCGGTTACCGGGGAGCTGTTTTTT
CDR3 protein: CASSPARQGAVTGELFF

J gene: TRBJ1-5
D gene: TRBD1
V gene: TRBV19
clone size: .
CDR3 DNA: TGTGCCAGTCACGGGACAGGGGGATTTCAGCCCCAGCATTTT
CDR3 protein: CASHGTGGFQPQHF

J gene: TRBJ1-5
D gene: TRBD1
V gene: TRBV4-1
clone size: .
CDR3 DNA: TGCGCCAGCAGCCACTCTGGACAGGGGATGGAGCCCCAGCATTTT
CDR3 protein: CASSHSGQGMEPQHF

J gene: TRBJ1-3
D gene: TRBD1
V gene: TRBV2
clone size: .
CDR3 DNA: TGTGCCAGCAGGGGGACAGGGGATGGTGGAAACACCATATATTTT
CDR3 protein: CASRGTGDGGNTIYF

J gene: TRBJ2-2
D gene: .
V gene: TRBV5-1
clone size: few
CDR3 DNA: TGCGCCAGCAGCTGGTACCAGGAACCGAACACCGGGGAGCTGTTTTTT
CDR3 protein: CASSWYQEPNTGELFF

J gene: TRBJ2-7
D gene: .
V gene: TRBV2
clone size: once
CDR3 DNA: TGTGCCAGCTTGAGAGGGGGGGGAGGCTACGAGCAGTACTTC
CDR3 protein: CASLRGGGGYEQYF

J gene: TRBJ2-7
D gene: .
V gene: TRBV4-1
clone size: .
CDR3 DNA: TGCGCCAGCAGCCAAGTAGTCAGGCAGGACAATTACGAGCAGTACTTC
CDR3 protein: CASSQVVRQDNYEQYF